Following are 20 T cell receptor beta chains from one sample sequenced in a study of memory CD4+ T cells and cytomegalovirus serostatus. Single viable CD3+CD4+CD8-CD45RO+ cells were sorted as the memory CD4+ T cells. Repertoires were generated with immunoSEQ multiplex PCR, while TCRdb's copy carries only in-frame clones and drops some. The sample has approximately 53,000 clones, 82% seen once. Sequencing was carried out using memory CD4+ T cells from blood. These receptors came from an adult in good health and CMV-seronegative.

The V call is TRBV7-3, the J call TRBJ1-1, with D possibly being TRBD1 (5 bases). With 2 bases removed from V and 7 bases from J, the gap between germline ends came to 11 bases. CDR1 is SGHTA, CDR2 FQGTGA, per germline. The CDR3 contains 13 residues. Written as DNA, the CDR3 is TGTGCCAGCAGCTTAGGGGCAAAGGGTGAAGCTTTCTTT. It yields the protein CASSLGAKGEAFF.

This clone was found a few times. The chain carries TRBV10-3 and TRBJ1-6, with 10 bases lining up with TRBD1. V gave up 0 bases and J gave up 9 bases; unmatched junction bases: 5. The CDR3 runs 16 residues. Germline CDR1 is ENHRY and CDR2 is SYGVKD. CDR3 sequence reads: CAISESTGGASSPLHF. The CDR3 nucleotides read TGTGCCATCAGTGAGTCGACAGGGGGCGCAAGTTCACCCCTCCACTTT.

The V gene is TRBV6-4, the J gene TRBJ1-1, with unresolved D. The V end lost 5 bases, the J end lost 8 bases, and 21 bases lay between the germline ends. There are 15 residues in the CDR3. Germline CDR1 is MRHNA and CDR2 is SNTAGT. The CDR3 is CASSTESLGKGEAFF. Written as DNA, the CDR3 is TGTGCCAGCAGTACGGAATCATTAGGAAAAGGGGAAGCTTTCTTT.

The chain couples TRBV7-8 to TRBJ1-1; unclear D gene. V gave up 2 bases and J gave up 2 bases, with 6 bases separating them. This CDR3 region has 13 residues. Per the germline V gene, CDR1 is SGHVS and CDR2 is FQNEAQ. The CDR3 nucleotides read TGTGCCAGCAGCTTAATGGATAACACTGAAGCTTTCTTT. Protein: CASSLMDNTEAFF.

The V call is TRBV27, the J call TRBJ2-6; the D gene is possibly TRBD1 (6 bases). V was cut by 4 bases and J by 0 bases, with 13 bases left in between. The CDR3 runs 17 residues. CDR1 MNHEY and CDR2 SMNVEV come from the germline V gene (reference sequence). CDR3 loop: CASSYNTGTSGANVLTF. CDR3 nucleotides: TGTGCCAGCAGTTACAACACAGGGACCTCTGGGGCCAACGTCCTGACTTTC.

Here the CDR3 reads CASRPGGSIYGYTF. The CDR3 nucleotides read TGTGCCAGCAGACCGGGAGGGTCTATCTATGGCTACACCTTC. The chain carries TRBV6-6 and TRBJ1-2; no definite D call. Germline values: CDR1 MNHNY, CDR2 SVGAGI (reference sequence). The CDR3 extends over 14 amino acids. V lost 6 bases and J 4 bases, leaving 15 bases between the germline ends.

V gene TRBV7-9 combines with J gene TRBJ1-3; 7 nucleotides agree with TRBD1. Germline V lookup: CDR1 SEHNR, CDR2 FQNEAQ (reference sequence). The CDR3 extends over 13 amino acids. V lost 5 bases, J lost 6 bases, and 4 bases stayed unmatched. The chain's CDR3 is CASSLGQSNTIYF. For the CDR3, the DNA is TGTGCCAGCAGCCTGGGACAGTCAAACACCATATATTTT.

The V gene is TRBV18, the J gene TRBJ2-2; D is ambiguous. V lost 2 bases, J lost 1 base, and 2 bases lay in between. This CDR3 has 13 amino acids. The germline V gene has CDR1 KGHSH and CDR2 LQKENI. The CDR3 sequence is CASSPVNTGELFF. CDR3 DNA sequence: TGTGCCAGCTCACCAGTGAACACCGGGGAGCTGTTTTTT.

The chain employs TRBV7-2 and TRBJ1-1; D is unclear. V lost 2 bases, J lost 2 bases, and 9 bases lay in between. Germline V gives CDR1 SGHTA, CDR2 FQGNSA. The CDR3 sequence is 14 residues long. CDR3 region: CASSLSPPNTEAFF. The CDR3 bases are TGTGCCAGCAGCTTATCCCCACCAAACACTGAAGCTTTCTTT.

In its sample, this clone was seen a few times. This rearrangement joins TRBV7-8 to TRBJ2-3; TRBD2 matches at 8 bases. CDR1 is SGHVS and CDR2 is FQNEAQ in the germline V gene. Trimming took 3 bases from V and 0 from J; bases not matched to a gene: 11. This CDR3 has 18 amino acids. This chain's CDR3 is CASSLNQRRGASTDTQYF. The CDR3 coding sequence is TGTGCCAGCAGCTTGAACCAACGGCGGGGGGCTAGCACAGATACGCAGTATTTT.

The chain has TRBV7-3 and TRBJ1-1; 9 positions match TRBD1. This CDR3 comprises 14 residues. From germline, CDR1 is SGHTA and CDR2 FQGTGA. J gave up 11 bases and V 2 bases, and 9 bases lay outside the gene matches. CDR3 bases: TGTGCCAGCAGCTTAGAGGGGACAGGGCAAAGGGCTTTCTTT. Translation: CASSLEGTGQRAFF.

CDR3 coding DNA: TGTGCCAGTAGTATGGATGCCGGGAGCAACTATGGCTACACCTTC. Translated: CASSMDAGSNYGYTF. The rearrangement joins TRBV19 to TRBJ1-2; D unclear. The CDR3 length is 15 residues. V gave up 3 bases and J gave up 2 bases, with 13 bases separating them. Germline V gene sequence: CDR1 LNHDA, CDR2 SQIVND (reference sequence).

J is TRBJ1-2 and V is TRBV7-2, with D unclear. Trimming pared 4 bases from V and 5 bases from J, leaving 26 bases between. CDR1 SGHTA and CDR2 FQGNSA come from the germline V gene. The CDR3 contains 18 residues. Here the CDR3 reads CASSSPPGQAAVRYGYTF. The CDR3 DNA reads TGTGCCAGCAGCTCCCCGCCGGGTCAAGCTGCAGTAAGATATGGCTACACCTTC.

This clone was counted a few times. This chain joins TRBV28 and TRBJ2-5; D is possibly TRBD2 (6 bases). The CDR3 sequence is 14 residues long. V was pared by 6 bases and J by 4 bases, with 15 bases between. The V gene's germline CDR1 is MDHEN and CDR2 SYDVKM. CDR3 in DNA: TGTGCCAGCAGCCCCGGAGGGGCATCAGAGACCCAGTACTTC. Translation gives CASSPGGASETQYF.

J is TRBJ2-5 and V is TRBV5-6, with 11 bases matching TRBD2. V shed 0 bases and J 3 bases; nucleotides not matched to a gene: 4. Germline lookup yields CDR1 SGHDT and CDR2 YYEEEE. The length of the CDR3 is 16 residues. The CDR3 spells CASSLGLAGHKETQYF. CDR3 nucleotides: TGTGCCAGCAGCTTGGGACTAGCGGGACACAAAGAGACCCAGTACTTC. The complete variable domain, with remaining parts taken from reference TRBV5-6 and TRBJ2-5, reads DAGVTQSPTHLIKTRGQQVTLRCSPKSGHDTVSWYQQALGQGPQFIFQYYEEEERQRGNFPDRFSGHQFPNYSSELNVNALLLGDSALYLCASSLGLAGHKETQYFGPGTRLLVL.

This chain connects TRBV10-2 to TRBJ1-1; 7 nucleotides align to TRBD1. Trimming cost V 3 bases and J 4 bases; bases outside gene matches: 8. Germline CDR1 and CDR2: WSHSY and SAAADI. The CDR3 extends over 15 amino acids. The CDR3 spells CASSEYRGSGTEAFF. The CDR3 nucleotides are TGCGCCAGCAGTGAATACAGGGGTTCGGGCACTGAAGCTTTCTTT.

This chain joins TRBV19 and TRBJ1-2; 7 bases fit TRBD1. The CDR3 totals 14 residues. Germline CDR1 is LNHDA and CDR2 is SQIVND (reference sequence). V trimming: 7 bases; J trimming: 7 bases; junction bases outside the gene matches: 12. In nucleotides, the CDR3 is TGTGCCAGTACCACTCTCGACAGGGAGGGTGGCTACACCTTC. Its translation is CASTTLDREGGYTF.

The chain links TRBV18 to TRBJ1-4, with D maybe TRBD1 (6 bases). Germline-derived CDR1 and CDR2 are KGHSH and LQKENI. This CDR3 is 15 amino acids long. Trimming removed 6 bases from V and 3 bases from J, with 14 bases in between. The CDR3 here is CASSPNRAPNEKLFF. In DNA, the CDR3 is TGTGCCAGCTCCCCAAACAGGGCTCCTAATGAAAAACTGTTTTTT.

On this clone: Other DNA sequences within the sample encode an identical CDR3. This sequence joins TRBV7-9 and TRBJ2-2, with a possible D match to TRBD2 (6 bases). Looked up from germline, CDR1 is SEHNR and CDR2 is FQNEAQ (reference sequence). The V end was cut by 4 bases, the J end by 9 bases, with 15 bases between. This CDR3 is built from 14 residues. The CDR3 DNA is TGTGCCAGCAGCTCCGGGGGTCGGGTCCGGGAGCTGTTTTTT. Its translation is CASSSGGRVRELFF.

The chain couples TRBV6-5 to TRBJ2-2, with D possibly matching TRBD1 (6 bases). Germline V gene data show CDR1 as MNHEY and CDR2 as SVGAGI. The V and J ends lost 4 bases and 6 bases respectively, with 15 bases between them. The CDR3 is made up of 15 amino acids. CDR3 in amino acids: CASSFLGQPAGELFF. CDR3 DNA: TGTGCCAGCAGTTTCCTCGGACAGCCCGCCGGGGAGCTGTTTTTT.